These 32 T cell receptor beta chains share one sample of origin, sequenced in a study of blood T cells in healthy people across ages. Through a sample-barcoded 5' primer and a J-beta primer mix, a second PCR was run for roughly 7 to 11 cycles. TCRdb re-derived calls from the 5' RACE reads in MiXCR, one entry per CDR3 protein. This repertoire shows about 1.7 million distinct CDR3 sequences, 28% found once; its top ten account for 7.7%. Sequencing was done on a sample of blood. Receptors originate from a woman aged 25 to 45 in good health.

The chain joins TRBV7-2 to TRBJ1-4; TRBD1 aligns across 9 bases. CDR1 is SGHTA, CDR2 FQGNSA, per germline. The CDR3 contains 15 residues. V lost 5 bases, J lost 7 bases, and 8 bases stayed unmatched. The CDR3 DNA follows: TGTGCCAGCAGCCCCTCAGGACAGGGGATTGAAAAACTGTTTTTT. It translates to CASSPSGQGIEKLFF.

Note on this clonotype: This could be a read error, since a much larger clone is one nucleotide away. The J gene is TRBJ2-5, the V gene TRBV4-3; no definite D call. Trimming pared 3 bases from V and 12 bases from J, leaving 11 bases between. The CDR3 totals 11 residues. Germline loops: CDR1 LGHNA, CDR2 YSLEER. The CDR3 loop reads CASSHPLREYF. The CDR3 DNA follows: TGCGCCAGCAGCCACCCACTTAGGGAGTACTTC.

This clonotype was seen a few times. CDR3 residues: CASSSGQGIWEKLFF. The CDR3 bases are TGTGCCAGCAGTTCCGGACAGGGGATATGGGAAAAACTGTTTTTT. This rearrangement joins TRBV12-3 or TRBV12-4 to TRBJ1-4; 9 nucleotides match TRBD1. This CDR3 is built from 15 residues. V trimming: 4 bases; J trimming: 8 bases; junction bases outside the gene matches: 8.

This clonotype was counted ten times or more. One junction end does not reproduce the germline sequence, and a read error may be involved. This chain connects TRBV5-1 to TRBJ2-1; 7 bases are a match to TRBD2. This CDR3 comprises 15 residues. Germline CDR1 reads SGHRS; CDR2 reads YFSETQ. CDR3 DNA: TGTGCCAGCAGCCTATCGGGGGGCTCCTACAATGAGCAGTTCTTC. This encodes CASSLSGGSYNEQFF.

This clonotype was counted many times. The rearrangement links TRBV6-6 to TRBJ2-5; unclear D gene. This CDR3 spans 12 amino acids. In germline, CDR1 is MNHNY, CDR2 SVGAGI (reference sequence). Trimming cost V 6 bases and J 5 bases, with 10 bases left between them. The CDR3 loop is CASSTSGETQYF. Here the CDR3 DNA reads TGTGCCAGCAGCACAAGTGGGGAGACCCAGTACTTC.

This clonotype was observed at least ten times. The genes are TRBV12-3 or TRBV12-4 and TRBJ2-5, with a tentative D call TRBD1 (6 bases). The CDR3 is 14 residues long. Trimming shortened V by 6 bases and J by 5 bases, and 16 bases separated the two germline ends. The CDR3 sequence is CASRPDRALETQYF. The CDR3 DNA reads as TGTGCCAGCAGGCCGGACAGAGCCCTTGAGACCCAGTACTTC.

This chain's CDR3 is CASSLTSGAGYEQYF. The CDR3 nucleotides are TGTGCCAGCAGTTTGACTAGCGGAGCTGGATACGAGCAGTACTTC. The chain joins TRBV6-1 to TRBJ2-7, with 9 positions matching TRBD2. V was pared by 5 bases and J by 4 bases, with 9 bases of the junction left unmatched. The CDR3 runs 15 residues. The germline gives CDR1 MNHNS, CDR2 SASEGT.

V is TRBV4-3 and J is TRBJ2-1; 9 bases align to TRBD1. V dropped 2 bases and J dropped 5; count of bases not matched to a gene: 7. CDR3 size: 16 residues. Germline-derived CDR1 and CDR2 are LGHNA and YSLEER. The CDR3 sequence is CASSQTGTGSDNEQFF. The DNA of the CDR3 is TGCGCCAGCAGCCAAACCGGGACAGGGTCTGACAATGAGCAGTTCTTC.

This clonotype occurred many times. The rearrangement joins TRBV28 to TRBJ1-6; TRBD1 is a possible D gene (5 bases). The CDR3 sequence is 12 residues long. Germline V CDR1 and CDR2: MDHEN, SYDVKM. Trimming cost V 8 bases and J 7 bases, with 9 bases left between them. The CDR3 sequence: CASFRGNSPLHF. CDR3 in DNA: TGTGCCAGCTTTAGGGGCAATTCACCCCTCCACTTT.

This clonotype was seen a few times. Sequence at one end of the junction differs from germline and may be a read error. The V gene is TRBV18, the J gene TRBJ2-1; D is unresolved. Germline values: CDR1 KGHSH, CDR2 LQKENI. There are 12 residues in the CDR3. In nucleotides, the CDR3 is TGTGCCAGCTCACTTGCGATAAATGGGCAGTTCTTC. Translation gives CASSLAINGQFF. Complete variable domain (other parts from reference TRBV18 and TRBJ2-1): NAGVMQNPRHLVRRRGQEARLRCSPMKGHSHVYWYRQLPEEGLKFMVYLQKENIIDESGMPKERFSAEFPKEGPSILRIQQVVRGDSAAYFCASSLAINGQFFGPGTRLTVL.

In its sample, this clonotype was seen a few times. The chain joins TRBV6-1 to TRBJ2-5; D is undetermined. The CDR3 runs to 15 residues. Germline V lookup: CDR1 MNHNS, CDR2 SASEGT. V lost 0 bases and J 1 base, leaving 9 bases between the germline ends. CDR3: CASSEALLTQETQYF. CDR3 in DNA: TGTGCCAGCAGTGAAGCCCTCCTCACCCAAGAGACCCAGTACTTC.

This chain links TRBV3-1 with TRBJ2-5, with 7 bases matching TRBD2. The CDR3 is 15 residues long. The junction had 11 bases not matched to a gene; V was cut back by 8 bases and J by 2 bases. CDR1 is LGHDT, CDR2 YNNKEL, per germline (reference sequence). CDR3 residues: CASGPPLARQETQYF. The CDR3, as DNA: TGTGCCAGCGGCCCCCCACTAGCGAGACAAGAGACCCAGTACTTC.

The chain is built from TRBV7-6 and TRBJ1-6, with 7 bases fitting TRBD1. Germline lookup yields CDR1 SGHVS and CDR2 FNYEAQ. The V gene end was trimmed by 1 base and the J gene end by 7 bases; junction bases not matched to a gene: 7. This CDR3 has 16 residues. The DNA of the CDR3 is TGTGCCAGCAGCTTAGGTCTCCAGGGGGGGAATTCACCCCTCCACTTT. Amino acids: CASSLGLQGGNSPLHF. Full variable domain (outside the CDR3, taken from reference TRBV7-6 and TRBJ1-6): GAGVSQSPRYKVTKRGQDVALRCDPISGHVSLYWYRQALGQGPEFLTYFNYEAQQDKSGLPNDRFSAERPEGSISTLTIQRTEQRDSAMYRCASSLGLQGGNSPLHFGNGTRLTVT.

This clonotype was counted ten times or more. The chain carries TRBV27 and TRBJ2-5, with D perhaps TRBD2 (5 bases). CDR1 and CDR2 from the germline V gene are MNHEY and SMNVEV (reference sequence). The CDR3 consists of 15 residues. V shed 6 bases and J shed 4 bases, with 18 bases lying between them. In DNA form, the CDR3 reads TGTGCCAGCAGCGCTACGCCGGGGTTTGGAGAGACCCAGTACTTC. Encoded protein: CASSATPGFGETQYF.

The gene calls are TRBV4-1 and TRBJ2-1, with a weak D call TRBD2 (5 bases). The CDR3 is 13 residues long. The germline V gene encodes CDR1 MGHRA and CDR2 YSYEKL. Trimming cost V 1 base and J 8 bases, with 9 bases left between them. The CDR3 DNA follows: TGCGCCAGCAGCCAAGGCGGAGGAGATGAGCAGTTCTTC. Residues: CASSQGGGDEQFF.

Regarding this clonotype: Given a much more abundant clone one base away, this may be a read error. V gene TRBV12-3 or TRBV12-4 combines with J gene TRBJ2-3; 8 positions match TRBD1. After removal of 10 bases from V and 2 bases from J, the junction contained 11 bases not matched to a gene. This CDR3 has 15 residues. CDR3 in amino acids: CATITATGVTDTQYF. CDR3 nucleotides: TGTGCCACCATAACAGCGACAGGGGTCACAGATACGCAGTATTTT.

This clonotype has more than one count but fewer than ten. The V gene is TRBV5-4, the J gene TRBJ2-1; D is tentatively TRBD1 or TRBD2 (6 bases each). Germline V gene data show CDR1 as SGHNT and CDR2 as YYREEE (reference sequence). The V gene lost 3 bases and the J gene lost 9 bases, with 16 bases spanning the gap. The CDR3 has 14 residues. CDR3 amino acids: CASSSPEGVSEQFF. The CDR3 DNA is TGTGCCAGCAGCTCCCCGGAGGGGGTAAGTGAGCAGTTCTTC.

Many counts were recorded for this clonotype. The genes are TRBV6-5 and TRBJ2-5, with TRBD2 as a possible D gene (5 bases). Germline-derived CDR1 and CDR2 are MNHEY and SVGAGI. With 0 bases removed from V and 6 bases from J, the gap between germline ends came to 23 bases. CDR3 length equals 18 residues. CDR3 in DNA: TGTGCCAGCAGTTACTCGGGTATAGAGCGGTTGTCGGTGAAGACCCAGTACTTC. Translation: CASSYSGIERLSVKTQYF.

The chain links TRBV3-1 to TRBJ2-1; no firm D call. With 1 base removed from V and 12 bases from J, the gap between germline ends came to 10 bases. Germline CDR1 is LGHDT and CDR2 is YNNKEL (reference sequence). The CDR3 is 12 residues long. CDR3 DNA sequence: TGTGCCAGCAGCCAAGGGGCTAGAGGGCAGTTCTTC. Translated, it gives CASSQGARGQFF.

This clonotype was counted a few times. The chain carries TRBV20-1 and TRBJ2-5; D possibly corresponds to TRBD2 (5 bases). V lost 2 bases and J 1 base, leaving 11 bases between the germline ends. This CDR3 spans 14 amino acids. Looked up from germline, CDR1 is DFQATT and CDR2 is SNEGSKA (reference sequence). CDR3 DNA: TGCAGTGCTAGACGGCCGCTAGCCCAAGAGACCCAGTACTTC. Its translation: CSARRPLAQETQYF.

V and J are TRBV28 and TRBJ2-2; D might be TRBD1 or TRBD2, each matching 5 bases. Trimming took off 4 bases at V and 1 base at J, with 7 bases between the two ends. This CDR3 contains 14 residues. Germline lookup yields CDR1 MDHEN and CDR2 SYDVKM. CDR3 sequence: CASSWGRNTGELFF. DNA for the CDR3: TGTGCCAGCAGTTGGGGACGGAACACCGGGGAGCTGTTTTTT.

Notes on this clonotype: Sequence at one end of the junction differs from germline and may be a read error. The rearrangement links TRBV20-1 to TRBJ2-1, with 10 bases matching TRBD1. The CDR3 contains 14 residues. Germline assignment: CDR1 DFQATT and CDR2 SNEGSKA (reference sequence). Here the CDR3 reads CSAIDRGLLSEQCF. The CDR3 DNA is TGCAGTGCCATCGACAGGGGGCTACTTTCTGAGCAGTGCTTC.

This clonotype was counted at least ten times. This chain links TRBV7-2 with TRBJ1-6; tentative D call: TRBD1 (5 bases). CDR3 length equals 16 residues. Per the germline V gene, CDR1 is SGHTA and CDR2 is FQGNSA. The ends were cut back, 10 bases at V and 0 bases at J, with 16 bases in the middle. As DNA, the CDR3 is TGTGCCACCAACTTAGAGGGGAGCTCCTATAATTCACCCCTCCACTTT. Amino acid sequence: CATNLEGSSYNSPLHF.

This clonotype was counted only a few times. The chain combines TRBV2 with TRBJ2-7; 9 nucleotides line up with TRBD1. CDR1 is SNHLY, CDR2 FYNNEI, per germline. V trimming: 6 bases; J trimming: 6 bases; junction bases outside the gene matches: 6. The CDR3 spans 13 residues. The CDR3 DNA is TGTGCCAGCAGGGCCACAGGGGGCGGCGAGCAGTACTTC. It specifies CASRATGGGEQYF.

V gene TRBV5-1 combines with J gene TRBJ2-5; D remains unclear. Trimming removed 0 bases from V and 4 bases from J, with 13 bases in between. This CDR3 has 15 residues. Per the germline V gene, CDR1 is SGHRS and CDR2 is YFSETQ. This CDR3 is CASSLEEWVLETQYF. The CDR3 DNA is TGCGCCAGCAGCTTGGAAGAGTGGGTCTTAGAGACCCAGTACTTC.

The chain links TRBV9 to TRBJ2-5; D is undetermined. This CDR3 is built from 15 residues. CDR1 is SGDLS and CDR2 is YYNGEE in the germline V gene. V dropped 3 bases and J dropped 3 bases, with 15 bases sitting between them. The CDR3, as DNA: TGTGCCAGCAGCGACCAGGTGGCGCACGAAGAGACCCAGTACTTC. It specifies CASSDQVAHEETQYF.

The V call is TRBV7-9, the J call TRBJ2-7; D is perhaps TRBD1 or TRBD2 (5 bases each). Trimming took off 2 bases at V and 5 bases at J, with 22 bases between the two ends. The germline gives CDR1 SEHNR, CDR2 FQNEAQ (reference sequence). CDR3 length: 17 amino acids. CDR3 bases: TGTGCCAGCAGCTTAACCCCCCTCGGGACGACTCTGAACGAGCAGTACTTC. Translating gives CASSLTPLGTTLNEQYF.

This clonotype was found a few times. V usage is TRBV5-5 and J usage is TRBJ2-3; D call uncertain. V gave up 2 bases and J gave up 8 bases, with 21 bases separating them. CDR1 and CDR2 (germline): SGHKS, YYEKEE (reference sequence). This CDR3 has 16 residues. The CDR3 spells CASSFPLGSASGTQYF. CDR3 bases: TGTGCCAGCAGCTTCCCTCTCGGTTCAGCGTCGGGTACGCAGTATTTT.

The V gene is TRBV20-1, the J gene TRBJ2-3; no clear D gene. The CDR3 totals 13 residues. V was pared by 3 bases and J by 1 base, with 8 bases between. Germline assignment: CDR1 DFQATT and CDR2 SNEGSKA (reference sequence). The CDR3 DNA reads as TGCAGTGCTAGTCCTCCGGGCACAGATACGCAGTATTTT. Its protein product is CSASPPGTDTQYF.

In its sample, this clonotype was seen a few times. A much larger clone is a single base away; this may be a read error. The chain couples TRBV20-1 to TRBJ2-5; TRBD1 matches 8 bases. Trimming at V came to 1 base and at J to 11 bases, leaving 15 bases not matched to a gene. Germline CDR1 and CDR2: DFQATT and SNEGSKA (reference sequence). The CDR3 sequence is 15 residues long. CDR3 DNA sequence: TGCAGTGCTAGAGGGCTGGACAGGGCCACCAATGAGCAGTACTTC. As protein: CSARGLDRATNEQYF.

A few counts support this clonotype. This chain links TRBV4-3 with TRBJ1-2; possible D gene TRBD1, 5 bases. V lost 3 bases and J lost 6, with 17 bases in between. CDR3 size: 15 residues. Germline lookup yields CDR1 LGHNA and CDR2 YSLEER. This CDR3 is CASSHLGDKLDGYTF. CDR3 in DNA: TGCGCCAGCAGCCACTTGGGGGATAAACTCGATGGCTACACCTTC.

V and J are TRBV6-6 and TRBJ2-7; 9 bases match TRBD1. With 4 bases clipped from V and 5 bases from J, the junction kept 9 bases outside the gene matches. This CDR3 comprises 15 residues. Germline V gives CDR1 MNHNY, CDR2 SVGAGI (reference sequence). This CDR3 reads CASSLKQGARDEQYF. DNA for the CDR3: TGTGCCAGCAGTTTAAAACAGGGGGCGCGAGACGAGCAGTACTTC.